This TCR beta chain comes out of a study of T cells in Graves' hyperthyroidism and ophthalmopathy (dated by TCRdb to about 2019). General notes on the study: Peripheral blood samples were taken at initial diagnosis, before any treatment was given. In six Graves' hyperthyroidism patients, the study also compared T-cell repertoires from thyroid tissue with T-cell repertoires from blood. Whether ophthalmopathy could be predicted prospectively was tested in an independent validation cohort made up of 18 to 20 hyperthyroidism patients plus 17 patients who later progressed to ophthalmopathy. To identify TCR V-J signatures that set the groups apart, the researchers used a discovery cohort of roughly 100 patients, made up of under 45 with Graves' ophthalmopathy and 55 to 65 with stable Graves' hyperthyroidism. For training and testing, the 100 or so patients in the discovery cohort were randomly divided in a 7:3 ratio. After sampling, hyperthyroidism patients received methimazole starting at 30 mg daily, and ophthalmopathy patients received high-dose intravenous methylprednisolone. The paper reports TCR Vbeta CDR3 sequencing of approximately 130 peripheral blood samples: around 45 ophthalmopathy, 70 to 85 hyperthyroidism and some 17 progressor patients. Points the paper makes about the study in general: No statistical method was used to set the sample size in advance, and investigators knew the group allocation. Blood samples also contained most of the expanded thyroid clonotypes (frequency above 0.001), which suggests that blood repertoires may reflect thyroid immune responses. In cross-validation, a model built on a 13 V-J signature told ophthalmopathy apart from stable hyperthyroidism with under 90% sensitivity and about 81% specificity, and in testing the same model reached 80%/75%. In validation, progression to ophthalmopathy was predicted by the model with nearly 71% sensitivity and 72% to 85% specificity, a median of roughly six months before onset.

This clonotype was observed at least ten times. It lacks a known antigen. No base quality values were provided; no much bigger clone lies one nucleotide off. Ophthalmopathy patients had moderately to severely active disease, Clinical Activity Score of at least 3, NOSPECS grade of at least 4, and duration under 3 months. Exclusion was applied to patients with uncontrolled infections, other autoimmune diseases, pregnancy or lactation. Diagnoses relied on clinical symptoms, serum thyroxine and TRAb, thyroid ultrasound and orbital computed tomography. PBMCs were separated from 8 to 10 ml of fresh peripheral blood using Ficoll-Paque density gradient centrifugation. Trizol reagent was used to extract total RNA, and RNA quality was then checked on an Agilent 2100 Bioanalyzer. Taken from cysteine to phenylalanine, the CDR3 has 14 residues. Just the 42-base CDR3 DNA is kept, in frame starting at base 1. CDR1 and CDR2 are read off the germline V gene as SGHRS and YFSETQ. A distance of 13 bases separates the germline ends of V and J, which lose 7 bases and 0 bases respectively.

The TCR beta CDR3 regions were amplified from RNA transcripts. For the first round of RT-PCR on the TCR CDR3, the HTBI primer set was used together with the Qiagen OneStep RT-PCR kit. A second multiplex PCR round built the libraries, followed by size selection and purification. Libraries were sequenced paired-end with 100 bp reads on an Illumina HiSeq2000. Under the source paper's analysis protocol: SOAPnuke was used to process the raw data, with reads discarded if the reads contained adapters or uncalled bases, had a mean Phred below 15, or lacked an exact constant-primer or identifier match. High-quality paired reads were merged with COPE v1.2.5, and unique nucleotide sequences were defined as clonotypes. Clonotypes were aligned to IMGT TRBV, TRBD and TRBJ reference segments using MiTCR v1.1. The analysis was restricted to V-J combinations with a frequency above 0.0001, which together covered just over 99% of the repertoires. The TCS score was defined as the ratio of F50 (clonal expansion) to E x V (chaos), calculated using BLOSUM62-based TCRdist between CDR3 peptides within each V-J. Welch's t-statistics and random forest reduced around 520 V-J features to roughly 13, which were used in a naive Bayes classifier (R e1071). TCRdb's own reprocessing of the public reads used fastp at Q25 and MiXCR and kept productive beta chains. Entries are consolidated by CDR3 protein sequence, retaining the most common genes and DNA. The V and J calls were not made by the authors but by TCRdb's processing. The sample table contains about 250,000 distinct CDR3 sequences; only one count was recorded for about 20% of them. The top ten clones comprise roughly 60% of the sample.

Here the chain combines TRBV5-1 and TRBJ1-1; TRBD1 might be the D gene, on 5 matching bases. The sequenced sample consisted of blood. The sequence came from a man between 25 and 39 years old with Graves' ophthalmopathy. The CDR3 protein sequence reads: CASGGGGMNTEAFF. The sequenced DNA is TGCGCCAGCGGTGGGGGGGGAATGAACACTGAAGCTTTCTTT.